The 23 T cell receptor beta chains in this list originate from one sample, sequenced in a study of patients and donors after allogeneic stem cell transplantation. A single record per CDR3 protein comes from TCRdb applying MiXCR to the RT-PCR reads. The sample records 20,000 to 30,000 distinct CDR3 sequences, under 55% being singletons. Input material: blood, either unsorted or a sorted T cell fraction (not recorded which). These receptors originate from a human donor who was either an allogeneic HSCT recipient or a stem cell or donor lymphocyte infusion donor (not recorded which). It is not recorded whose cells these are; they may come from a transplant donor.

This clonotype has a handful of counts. The CDR3 protein is CASSLLRSEKLFF. The CDR3 DNA is TGTGCCAGCAGTTTATTGAGGAGTGAAAAACTGTTTTTT. The chain recombines TRBV12-3 or TRBV12-4 with TRBJ1-4, with no clear D. CDR3 length: 13 residues. V was clipped by 2 bases and J by 7 bases, with 8 bases between them.

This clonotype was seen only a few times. The CDR3 DNA is TGCGCCAGCAGCTTGGGACCCCAATACGAGCAGTACTTC. Translating gives CASSLGPQYEQYF. The chain has TRBV5-1 and TRBJ2-7, with no clear D. Trimming cost V 0 bases and J 4 bases, with 8 bases left between them. Per the germline V gene, CDR1 is SGHRS and CDR2 is YFSETQ. The CDR3 consists of 13 residues.

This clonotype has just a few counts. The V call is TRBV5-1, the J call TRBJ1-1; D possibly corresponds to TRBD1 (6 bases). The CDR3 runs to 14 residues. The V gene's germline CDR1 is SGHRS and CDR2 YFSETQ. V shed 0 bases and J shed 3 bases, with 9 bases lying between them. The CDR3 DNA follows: TGCGCCAGCAGCTTGGTACAGGGCGACACTGAAGCTTTCTTT. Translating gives CASSLVQGDTEAFF.

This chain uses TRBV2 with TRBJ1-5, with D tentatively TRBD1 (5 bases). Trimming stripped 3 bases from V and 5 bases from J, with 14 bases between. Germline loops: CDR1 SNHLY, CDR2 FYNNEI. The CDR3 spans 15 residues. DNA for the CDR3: TGTGCCAGCAGTGAGTCGCAGGGTCATTATCAGCCCCAGCATTTT. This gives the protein CASSESQGHYQPQHF.

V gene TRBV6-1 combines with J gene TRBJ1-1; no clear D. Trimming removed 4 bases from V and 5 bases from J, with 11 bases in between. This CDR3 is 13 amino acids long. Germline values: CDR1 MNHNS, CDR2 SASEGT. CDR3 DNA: TGTGCCAGCAGTGCAACGCCAGGTACTGAAGCTTTCTTT. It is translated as CASSATPGTEAFF.

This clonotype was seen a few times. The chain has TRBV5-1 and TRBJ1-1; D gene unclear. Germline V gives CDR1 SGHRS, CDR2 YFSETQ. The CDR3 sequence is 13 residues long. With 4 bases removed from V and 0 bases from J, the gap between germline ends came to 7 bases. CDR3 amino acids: CASSPQVNTEAFF. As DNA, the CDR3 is TGCGCCAGCAGCCCTCAGGTGAACACTGAAGCTTTCTTT.

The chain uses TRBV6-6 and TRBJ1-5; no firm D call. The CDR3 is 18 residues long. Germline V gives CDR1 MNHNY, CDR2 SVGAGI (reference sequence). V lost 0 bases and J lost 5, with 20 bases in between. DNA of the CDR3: TGTGCCAGCAGTTACTCGAAGATTCCGAATGACGGGGATCAGCCCCAGCATTTT. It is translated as CASSYSKIPNDGDQPQHF.

CDR3 bases: TGTGCCAGCAGCTTAACATTCGGGACAGGGTCGGGAGAGACCCAGTACTTC. Translating it yields CASSLTFGTGSGETQYF. This chain joins TRBV7-3 and TRBJ2-5; TRBD1 matches at 9 bases. V lost 0 bases to trimming and J lost 4 bases; unmatched junction nucleotides: 9. The CDR3 is made up of 17 amino acids. CDR1 is SGHTA and CDR2 is FQGTGA in the germline V gene.

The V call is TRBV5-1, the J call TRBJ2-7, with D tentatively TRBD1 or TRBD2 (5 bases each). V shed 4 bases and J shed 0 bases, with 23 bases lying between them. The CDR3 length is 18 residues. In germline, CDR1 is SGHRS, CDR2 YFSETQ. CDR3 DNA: TGCGCCAGCAGCCCTGGAGTTGGGACCCACAGGAGCTCCTACGAGCAGTACTTC. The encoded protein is CASSPGVGTHRSSYEQYF. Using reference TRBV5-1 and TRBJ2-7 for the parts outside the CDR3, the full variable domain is KAGVTQTPRYLIKTRGQQVTLSCSPISGHRSVSWYQQTPGQGLQFLFEYFSETQRNKGNFPGRFSGRQFSNSRSEMNVSTLELGDSALYLCASSPGVGTHRSSYEQYFGPGTRLTVT.

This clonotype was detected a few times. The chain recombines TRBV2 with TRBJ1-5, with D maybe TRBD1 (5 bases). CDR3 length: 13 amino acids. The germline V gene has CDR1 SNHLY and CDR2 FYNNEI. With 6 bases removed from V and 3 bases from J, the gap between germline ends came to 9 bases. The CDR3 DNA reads TGTGCCAGCAGAGTAGGGGCCAATCAGCCCCAGCATTTT. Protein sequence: CASRVGANQPQHF.

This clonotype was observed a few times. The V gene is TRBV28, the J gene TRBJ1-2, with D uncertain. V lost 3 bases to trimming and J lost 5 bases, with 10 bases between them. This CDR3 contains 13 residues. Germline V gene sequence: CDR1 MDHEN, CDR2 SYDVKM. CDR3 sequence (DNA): TGTGCCAGCAGTTTTGGGAGAAATTATGGCTACACCTTC. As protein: CASSFGRNYGYTF.

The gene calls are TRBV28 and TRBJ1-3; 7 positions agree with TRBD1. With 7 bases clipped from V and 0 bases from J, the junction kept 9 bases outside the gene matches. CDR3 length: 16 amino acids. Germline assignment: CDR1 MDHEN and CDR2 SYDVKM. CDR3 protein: CASKVRDSYSGNTIYF. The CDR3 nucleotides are TGTGCCAGCAAAGTCCGGGACAGCTACTCTGGAAACACCATATATTTT.

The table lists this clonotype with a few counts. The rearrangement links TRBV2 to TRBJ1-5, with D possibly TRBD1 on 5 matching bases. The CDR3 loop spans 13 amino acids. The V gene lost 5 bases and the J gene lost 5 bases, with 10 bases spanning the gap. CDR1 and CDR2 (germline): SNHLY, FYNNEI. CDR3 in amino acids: CASSLQDHQPQHF. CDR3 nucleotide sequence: TGTGCCAGCAGTTTACAGGACCATCAGCCCCAGCATTTT.

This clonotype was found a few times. CDR3 region: CASSPWERVETQYF. The CDR3, as DNA: TGCGCCAGCAGCCCCTGGGAGAGAGTAGAGACCCAGTACTTC. This chain uses TRBV5-1 with TRBJ2-5; possible D gene TRBD2, 5 bases. The V end lost 4 bases, the J end lost 4 bases, and 14 bases lay between the germline ends. CDR3 length equals 14 residues. Germline V lookup: CDR1 SGHRS, CDR2 YFSETQ.

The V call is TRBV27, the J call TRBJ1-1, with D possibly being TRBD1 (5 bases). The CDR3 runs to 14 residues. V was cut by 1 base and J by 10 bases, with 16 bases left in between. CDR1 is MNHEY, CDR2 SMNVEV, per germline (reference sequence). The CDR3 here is CASSLWLRGAPAFF. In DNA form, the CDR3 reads TGTGCCAGCAGTTTATGGCTGAGAGGGGCGCCAGCTTTCTTT.

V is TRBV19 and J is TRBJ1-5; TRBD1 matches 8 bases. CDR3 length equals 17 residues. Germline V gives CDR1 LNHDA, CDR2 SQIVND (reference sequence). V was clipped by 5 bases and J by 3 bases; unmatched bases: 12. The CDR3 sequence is CASSPLRATGVNQPQHF. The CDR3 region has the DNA TGTGCCAGTAGTCCTCTTAGGGCGACAGGGGTCAATCAGCCCCAGCATTTT. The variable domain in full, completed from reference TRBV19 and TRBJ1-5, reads DGGITQSPKYLFRKEGQNVTLSCEQNLNHDAMYWYRQDPGQGLRLIYYSQIVNDFQKGDIAEGYSVSREKKESFPLTVTSAQKNPTAFYLCASSPLRATGVNQPQHFGDGTRLSIL.

CDR3 sequence (DNA): TGCAGCGTTCTTTCCGACACTGAAGCTTTCTTT. Its translation: CSVLSDTEAFF. V is TRBV29-1 and J is TRBJ1-1, with D hard to call. Germline CDR1 is SQVTM and CDR2 is ANQGSEA. V gave up 5 bases and J gave up 3 bases, with 7 bases separating them. The CDR3 sequence is 11 residues long. Full variable domain (rest looked up from reference TRBV29-1 and TRBJ1-1): SAVISQKPSRDICQRGTSLTIQCQVDSQVTMMFWYRQQPGQSLTLIATANQGSEATYESGFVIDKFPISRPNLTFSTLTVSNMSPEDSSIYLCSVLSDTEAFFGQGTRLTVV.

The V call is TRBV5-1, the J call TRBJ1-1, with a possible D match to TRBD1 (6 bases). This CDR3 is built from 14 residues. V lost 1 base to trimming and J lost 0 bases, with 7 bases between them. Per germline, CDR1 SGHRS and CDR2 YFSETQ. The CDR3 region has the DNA TGCGCCAGCAGCTTGCCAGGGGTGAACACTGAAGCTTTCTTT. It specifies CASSLPGVNTEAFF.

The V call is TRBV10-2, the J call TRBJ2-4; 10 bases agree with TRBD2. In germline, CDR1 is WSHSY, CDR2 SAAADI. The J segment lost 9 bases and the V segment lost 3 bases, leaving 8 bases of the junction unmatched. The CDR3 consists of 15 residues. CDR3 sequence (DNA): TGCGCCAGCAGTGATCTAGCGGGAGAACGCGGCATTCAGTACTTC. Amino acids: CASSDLAGERGIQYF.

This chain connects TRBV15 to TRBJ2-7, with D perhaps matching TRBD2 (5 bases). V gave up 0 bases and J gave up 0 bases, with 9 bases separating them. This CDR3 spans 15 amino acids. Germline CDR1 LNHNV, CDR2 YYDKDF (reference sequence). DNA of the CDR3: TGTGCCACCAGCAGAGATCCCGGACTCTCCTACGAGCAGTACTTC. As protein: CATSRDPGLSYEQYF.

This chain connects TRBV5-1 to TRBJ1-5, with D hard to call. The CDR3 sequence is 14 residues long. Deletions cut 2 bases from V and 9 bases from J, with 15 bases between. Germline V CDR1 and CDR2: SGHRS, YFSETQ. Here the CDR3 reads CASSLGSGMGPQHF. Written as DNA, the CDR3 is TGCGCCAGCAGCTTAGGCTCGGGGATGGGGCCCCAGCATTTT.

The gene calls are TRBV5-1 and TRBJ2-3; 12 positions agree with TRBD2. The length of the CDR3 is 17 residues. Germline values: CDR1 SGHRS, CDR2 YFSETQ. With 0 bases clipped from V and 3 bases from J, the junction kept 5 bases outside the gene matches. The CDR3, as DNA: TGCGCCAGCAGCTTGGAACTAGCGGGGGGATTTACAGATACGCAGTATTTT. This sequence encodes CASSLELAGGFTDTQYF.

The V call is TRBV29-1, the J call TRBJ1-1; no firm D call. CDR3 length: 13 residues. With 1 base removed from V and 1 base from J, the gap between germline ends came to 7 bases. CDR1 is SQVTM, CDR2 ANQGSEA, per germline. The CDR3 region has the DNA TGCAGCGTTGAAGTTGGCAGGAACACTGAAGCTTTCTTT. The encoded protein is CSVEVGRNTEAFF.